Sequencing of this TCR beta chain was carried out in a study of regulatory T cells in long-lasting Graves disease. Whole-study results and caveats: There was favoring of TRBV28, TRBJ1-2 and TRBJ2-5 in persistent disease.

Germline V CDR1 and CDR2: MNHEY, SVGEGT. The V and J ends lost 0 bases and 3 bases respectively, with 9 bases between them. The CDR3 contains 16 residues. To make TCR beta libraries, researchers used iRepertoire HTBI primers and Arm-PCR of CDR3 regions. The authors' processing: The identification of approximately 62 TRBV and roughly 14 TRBJ segments was made across samples. TCRdb passed the multiplex PCR reads through MiXCR, listing each CDR3 protein once. The V and J calls shown here were made by TCRdb, not taken from the authors' results. The sample includes 540,000 or so distinct CDR3 sequences, approximately 15% of them seen just once. This clonotype was detected only a few times. The antigen is not known. Indicated time point: newly diagnosed GD, antithyroid drugs for less than 3 months. Isolated PBMC RNA provided the starting material for the TCR library. Diagnosis followed American Thyroid Association guidelines for Graves' disease.

These data were also filed under a second study, of T cells in Graves' hyperthyroidism and ophthalmopathy. This second study notes: Progression to ophthalmopathy was predicted a median of about six months early.

The sequencing here drew on peripheral blood mononuclear cells (PBMCs), taken at new diagnosis, from a patient treated with antithyroid drugs. The source of this sequence is a man under 40 with Graves disease. This chain connects TRBV6-2 or TRBV6-3 to TRBJ1-6; no clear D gene. CDR3 protein: CASSYSANSYNSPLHF. DNA of the CDR3: TGTGCCAGCAGTTACTCGGCAAACAGCTATAATTCACCCCTCCACTTT.